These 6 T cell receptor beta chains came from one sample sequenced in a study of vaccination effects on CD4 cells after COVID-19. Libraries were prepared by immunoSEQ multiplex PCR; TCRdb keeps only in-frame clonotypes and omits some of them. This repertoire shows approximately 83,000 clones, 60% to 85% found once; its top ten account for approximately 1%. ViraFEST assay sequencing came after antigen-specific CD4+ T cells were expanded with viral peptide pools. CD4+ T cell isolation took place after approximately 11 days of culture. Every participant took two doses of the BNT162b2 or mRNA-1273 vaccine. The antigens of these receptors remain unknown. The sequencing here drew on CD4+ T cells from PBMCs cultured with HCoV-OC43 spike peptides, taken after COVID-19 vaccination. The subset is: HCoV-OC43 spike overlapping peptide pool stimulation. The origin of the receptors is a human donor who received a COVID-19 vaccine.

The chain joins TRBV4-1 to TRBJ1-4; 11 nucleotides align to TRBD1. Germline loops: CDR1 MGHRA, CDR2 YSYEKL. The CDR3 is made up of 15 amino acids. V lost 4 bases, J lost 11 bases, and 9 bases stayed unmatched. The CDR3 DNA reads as TGCGCCAGCAGCCCGGGGACAGGGGGTTTGAGGAAACTGTTTTTT. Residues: CASSPGTGGLRKLFF.

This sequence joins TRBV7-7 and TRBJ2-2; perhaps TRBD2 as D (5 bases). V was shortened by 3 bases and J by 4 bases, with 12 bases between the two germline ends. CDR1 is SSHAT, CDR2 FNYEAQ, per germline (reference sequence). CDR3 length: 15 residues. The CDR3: CASSLTPAGTGELFF. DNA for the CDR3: TGTGCCAGCAGCTTGACCCCTGCGGGCACCGGGGAGCTGTTTTTT.

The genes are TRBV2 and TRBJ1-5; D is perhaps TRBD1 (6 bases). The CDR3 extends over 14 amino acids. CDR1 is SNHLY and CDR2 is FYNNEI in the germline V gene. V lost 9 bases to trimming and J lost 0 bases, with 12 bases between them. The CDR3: CASRQDDSNQPQHF. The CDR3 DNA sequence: TGTGCCAGTAGACAGGACGATAGCAATCAGCCCCAGCATTTT. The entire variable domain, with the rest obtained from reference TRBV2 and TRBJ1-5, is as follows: EPEVTQTPSHQVTQMGQEVILRCVPISNHLYFYWYRQILGQKVEFLVSFYNNEISEKSEIFDDQFSVERPDGSNFTLKIRSTKLEDSAMYFCASRQDDSNQPQHFGDGTRLSIL.

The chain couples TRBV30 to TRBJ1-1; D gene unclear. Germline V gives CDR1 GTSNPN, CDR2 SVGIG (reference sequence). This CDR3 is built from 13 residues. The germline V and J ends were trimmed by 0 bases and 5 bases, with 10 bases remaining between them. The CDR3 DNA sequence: TGTGCCTGGAGTGTGGGCAGTCATACTGAAGCTTTCTTT. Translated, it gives CAWSVGSHTEAFF. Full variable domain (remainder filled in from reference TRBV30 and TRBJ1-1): SQTIHQWPATLVQPVGSPLSLECTVEGTSNPNLYWYRQAAGRGLQLLFYSVGIGQISSEVPQNLSASRPQDRQFILSSKKLLLSDSGFYLCAWSVGSHTEAFFGQGTRLTVV.

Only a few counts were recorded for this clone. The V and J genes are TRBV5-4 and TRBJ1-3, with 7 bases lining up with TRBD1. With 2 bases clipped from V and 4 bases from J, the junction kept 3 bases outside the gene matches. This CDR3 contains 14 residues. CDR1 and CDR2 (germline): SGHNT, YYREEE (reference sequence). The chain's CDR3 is CASSFPGGGNTIYF. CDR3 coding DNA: TGTGCCAGCAGCTTCCCAGGGGGAGGAAACACCATATATTTT.

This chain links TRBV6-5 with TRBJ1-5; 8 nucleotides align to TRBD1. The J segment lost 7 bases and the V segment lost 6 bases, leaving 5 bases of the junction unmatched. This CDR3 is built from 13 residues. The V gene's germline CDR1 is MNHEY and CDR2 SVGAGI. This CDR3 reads CASSDRGGQPQHF. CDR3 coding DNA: TGTGCCAGCAGCGACAGGGGAGGGCAGCCCCAGCATTTT.